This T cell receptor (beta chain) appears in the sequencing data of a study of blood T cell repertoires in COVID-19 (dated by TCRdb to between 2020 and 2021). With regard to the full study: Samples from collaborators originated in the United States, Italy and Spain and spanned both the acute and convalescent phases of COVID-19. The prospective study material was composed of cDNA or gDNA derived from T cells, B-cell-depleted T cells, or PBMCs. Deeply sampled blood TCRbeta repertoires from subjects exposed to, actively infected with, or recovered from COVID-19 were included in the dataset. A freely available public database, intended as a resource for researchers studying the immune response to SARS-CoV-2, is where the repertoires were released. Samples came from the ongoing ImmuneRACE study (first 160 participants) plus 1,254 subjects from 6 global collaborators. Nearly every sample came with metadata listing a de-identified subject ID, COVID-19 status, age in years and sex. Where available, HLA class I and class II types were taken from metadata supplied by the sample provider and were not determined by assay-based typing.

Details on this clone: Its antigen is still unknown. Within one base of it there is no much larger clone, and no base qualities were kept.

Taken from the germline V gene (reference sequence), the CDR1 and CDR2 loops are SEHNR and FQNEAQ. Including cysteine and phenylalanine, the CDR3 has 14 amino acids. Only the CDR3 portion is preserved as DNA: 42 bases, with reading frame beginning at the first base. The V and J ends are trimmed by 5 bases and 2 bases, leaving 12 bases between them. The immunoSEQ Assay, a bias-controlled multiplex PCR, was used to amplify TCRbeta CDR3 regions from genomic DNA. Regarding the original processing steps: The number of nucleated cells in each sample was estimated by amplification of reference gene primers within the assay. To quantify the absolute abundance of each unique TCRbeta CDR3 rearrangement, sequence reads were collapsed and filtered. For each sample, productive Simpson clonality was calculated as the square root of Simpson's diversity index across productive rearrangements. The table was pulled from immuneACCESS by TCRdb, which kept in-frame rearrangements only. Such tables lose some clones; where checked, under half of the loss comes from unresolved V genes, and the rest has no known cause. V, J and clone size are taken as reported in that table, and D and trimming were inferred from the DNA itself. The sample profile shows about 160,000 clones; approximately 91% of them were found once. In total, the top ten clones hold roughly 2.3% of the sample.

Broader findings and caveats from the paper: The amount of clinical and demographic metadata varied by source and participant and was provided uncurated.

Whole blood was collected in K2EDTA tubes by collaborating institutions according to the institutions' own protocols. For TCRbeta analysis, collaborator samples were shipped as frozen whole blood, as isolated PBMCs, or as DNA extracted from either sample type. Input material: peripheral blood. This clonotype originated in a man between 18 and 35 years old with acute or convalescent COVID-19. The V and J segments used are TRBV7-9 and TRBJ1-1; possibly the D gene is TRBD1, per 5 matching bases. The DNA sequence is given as TGTGCCAGCAGCGTCCATCAGGGTAACACTGAAGCTTTCTTT. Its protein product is CASSVHQGNTEAFF.